These 17 T cell receptor beta chains came from one sample sequenced in a study of blood T cell repertoires in COVID-19. TCRdb's copy holds only in-frame clones and misses some; the assay was immunoSEQ multiplex PCR. The profile shows approximately 250,000 clones, 85% of them singletons. Material for sequencing was peripheral blood. These TCRs come from a man aged 50 or older with COVID-19, enrolled during active disease.

The chain is built from TRBV28 and TRBJ2-7, with TRBD1 identical over 8 bases. This CDR3 is built from 15 residues. The germline gives CDR1 MDHEN, CDR2 SYDVKM. V lost 5 bases, J lost 6 bases, and 12 bases stayed unmatched. For the CDR3, the DNA is TGTGCCAGCAGTGGGGGACAGGTACTCCTACGCGAGCAGTACTTC. It is translated as CASSGGQVLLREQYF.

The J gene is TRBJ1-1, the V gene TRBV5-4, with D unresolved. Trimming cost V 5 bases and J 1 base, with 12 bases left between them. Germline V gene data show CDR1 as SGHNT and CDR2 as YYREEE (reference sequence). The CDR3 loop spans 14 amino acids. The CDR3 DNA is TGTGCCAGCAGTCAGTACGTCGAGAACACTGAAGCTTTCTTT. Translated, it gives CASSQYVENTEAFF.

The V call is TRBV15, the J call TRBJ1-2; D remains unclear. This CDR3 comprises 15 residues. Germline-derived CDR1 and CDR2 are LNHNV and YYDKDF (reference sequence). Trimming took off 5 bases at V and 0 bases at J, with 13 bases between the two ends. The CDR3 coding sequence is TGTGCCACCAGCCCAATCCACTTAGCTAACTATGGCTACACCTTC. Amino acids: CATSPIHLANYGYTF.

V and J are TRBV7-6 and TRBJ2-3; D unresolved. The CDR3 is 16 residues long. Trimming pared 1 base from V and 0 bases from J, leaving 11 bases between. Germline-derived CDR1 and CDR2 are SGHVS and FNYEAQ. CDR3 sequence: CASSLEAPGSTDTQYF. The CDR3 coding sequence is TGTGCCAGCAGCTTAGAAGCCCCAGGTAGCACAGATACGCAGTATTTT. Together with reference TRBV7-6 and TRBJ2-3, the CDR3 gives the full variable domain: GAGVSQSPRYKVTKRGQDVALRCDPISGHVSLYWYRQALGQGPEFLTYFNYEAQQDKSGLPNDRFSAERPEGSISTLTIQRTEQRDSAMYRCASSLEAPGSTDTQYFGPGTRLTVL.

V and J are TRBV7-9 and TRBJ1-2; 7 nucleotides match TRBD1. CDR1 SEHNR and CDR2 FQNEAQ come from the germline V gene (reference sequence). This CDR3 region has 13 residues. Losses at the gene ends were 5 bases for V and 4 bases for J; bases not matched to a gene: 4. The CDR3 is CASSPDRRYGYTF. CDR3 DNA: TGTGCCAGCAGCCCGGACAGGCGCTATGGCTACACCTTC.

The chain couples TRBV6-5 to TRBJ2-7; D remains ambiguous. The length of the CDR3 is 12 residues. Looked up from germline, CDR1 is MNHEY and CDR2 is SVGAGI. The V and J ends lost 4 bases and 7 bases respectively, with 11 bases between them. The CDR3 protein is CASSLMGSEQYF. The DNA for the CDR3 is TGTGCCAGCAGTTTGATGGGCTCGGAGCAGTACTTC.

This CDR3 is CASSLNPLAGGWETQYF. The CDR3 region has the DNA TGTGCCAGCAGCTTAAACCCCCTAGCGGGGGGCTGGGAGACCCAGTACTTC. This sequence joins TRBV7-3 and TRBJ2-5, with 11 bases matching TRBD2. The germline CDR1 and CDR2 sequences are SGHTA and FQGTGA. This CDR3 contains 17 residues. Trimming at V came to 1 base and at J to 5 bases, leaving 9 bases not matched to a gene.

As DNA, the CDR3 is TGTGCCAGTAGTACCCGGACAGGGGCCTATGGCTACACCTTC. Amino acids: CASSTRTGAYGYTF. The gene calls are TRBV19 and TRBJ1-2; 9 positions agree with TRBD1. The CDR3 spans 14 residues. V lost 4 bases, J lost 4 bases, and 4 bases stayed unmatched. Germline V gene data show CDR1 as LNHDA and CDR2 as SQIVND (reference sequence). Full variable domain (missing parts from reference TRBV19 and TRBJ1-2): DGGITQSPKYLFRKEGQNVTLSCEQNLNHDAMYWYRQDPGQGLRLIYYSQIVNDFQKGDIAEGYSVSREKKESFPLTVTSAQKNPTAFYLCASSTRTGAYGYTFGSGTRLTVV.

This clone has a single count. The chain couples TRBV5-1 to TRBJ2-7, with 10 bases identical to TRBD1. CDR1 is SGHRS and CDR2 is YFSETQ in the germline V gene. The CDR3 is 19 amino acids. The ends lost 0 bases at V and 1 base at J; junction bases unmatched: 13. CDR3 amino acids: CASSLGTGGTLTRSYEQYF. The CDR3 DNA sequence: TGCGCCAGCAGCTTGGGGACAGGGGGGACTCTAACCCGATCCTACGAGCAGTACTTC.

The chain couples TRBV7-2 to TRBJ2-2, with 7 positions matching TRBD2. The length of the CDR3 is 14 residues. In germline, CDR1 is SGHTA, CDR2 FQGNSA. The J segment lost 3 bases and the V segment lost 5 bases, leaving 3 bases of the junction unmatched. The CDR3 DNA follows: TGTGCCAGCAGCCAGGGACTATACACCGGGGAGCTGTTTTTT. This sequence encodes CASSQGLYTGELFF.

The rearrangement links TRBV28 to TRBJ2-7; possibly TRBD2 for D (6 bases). Germline loops: CDR1 MDHEN, CDR2 SYDVKM. Trimming shortened V by 6 bases and J by 7 bases, and 19 bases separated the two germline ends. CDR3 length equals 14 residues. The CDR3 is CASRPPGGNREQYF. In DNA, the CDR3 is TGTGCCAGCAGGCCCCCCGGAGGGAACCGGGAGCAGTACTTC.

This clone has a handful of counts. The V gene is TRBV27, the J gene TRBJ2-5; tentatively, D is TRBD2 (5 bases). This CDR3 region has 14 residues. V shed 3 bases and J shed 4 bases, with 12 bases lying between them. Germline CDR1 MNHEY, CDR2 SMNVEV (reference sequence). In DNA, the CDR3 is TGTGCCAGCAGTTTTAGAGGGTTGGGAGAGACCCAGTACTTC. Translated, it gives CASSFRGLGETQYF.

In this sample, this clone turned up once. V is TRBV25-1 and J is TRBJ2-3, with a weak D call TRBD1 (5 bases). With 4 bases removed from V and 6 bases from J, the gap between germline ends came to 11 bases. The CDR3 covers 13 residues. CDR1 is MGHDK and CDR2 is SYGVNS in the germline V gene. The CDR3 sequence is CASSVTAADTQYF. For the CDR3, the DNA is TGTGCCAGCAGTGTGACAGCAGCGGATACGCAGTATTTT.

This sequence joins TRBV10-3 and TRBJ1-2, with D tentatively TRBD1 (6 bases). The CDR3 loop spans 14 amino acids. Germline loops: CDR1 ENHRY, CDR2 SYGVKD. Trimming pared 4 bases from V and 6 bases from J, leaving 15 bases between. CDR3 coding DNA: TGTGCCATCAGTGCACGCGGGGGGCAGGATGGCTACACCTTC. Translated: CAISARGGQDGYTF.

This chain connects TRBV7-3 to TRBJ2-2; tentative D call: TRBD2 (6 bases). The CDR3 extends over 16 amino acids. Trimming cost V 1 base and J 2 bases, with 11 bases left between them. Germline CDR1 is SGHTA and CDR2 is FQGTGA. The CDR3 loop is CASSLMSAGNTGELFF. In DNA, the CDR3 is TGTGCCAGCAGCTTAATGTCGGCGGGAAACACCGGGGAGCTGTTTTTT. Full variable domain (missing parts from reference TRBV7-3 and TRBJ2-2): GAGVSQTPSNKVTEKGKYVELRCDPISGHTALYWYRQSLGQGPEFLIYFQGTGAADDSGLPNDRFFAVRPEGSVSTLKIQRTERGDSAVYLCASSLMSAGNTGELFFGEGSRLTVL.

The sample holds a few counts of this clone. The V gene is TRBV11-2, the J gene TRBJ2-5; D not resolved. V was shortened by 5 bases and J by 5 bases, with 15 bases between the two germline ends. Per germline, CDR1 SGHAT and CDR2 FQNNGV. CDR3 length equals 14 residues. The DNA of the CDR3 is TGTGCCAGCAGCCGCCCCACAAGCAGGGAGACCCAGTACTTC. This encodes CASSRPTSRETQYF.

This sequence joins TRBV19 and TRBJ1-4; D uncertain. The V and J ends lost 7 bases and 0 bases respectively, with 9 bases between them. The CDR3 contains 14 residues. Germline V gives CDR1 LNHDA, CDR2 SQIVND (reference sequence). The CDR3 DNA sequence: TGTGCCAGTAAACCTACCTCAACTAATGAAAAACTGTTTTTT. It yields the protein CASKPTSTNEKLFF.